One and the same sample provided the 18 T cell receptor beta chains below, sequenced in a study of shared clonotypes between healthy human individuals. Assay: immunoSEQ multiplex PCR; the TCRdb copy retains only in-frame clones and omits some. The data hold around 2.5 million clones, with 80% to 95% observed a single time. What was sequenced was naive CD4+ T cells from PBMCs. Regarding subset: CD45RA+ positively selected. The origin of the receptors is a man in his late teens or twenties in good health. Some clones in this sample may be carry-over from other donors' samples.

The rearrangement uses TRBV5-4 and TRBJ1-2, with TRBD1 matching over 8 bases. Germline V CDR1 and CDR2: SGHNT, YYREEE (reference sequence). The ends lost 2 bases at V and 7 bases at J; junction bases unmatched: 10. The CDR3 runs 15 residues. CDR3 DNA sequence: TGTGCCAGCAGCTTCCCCGGAGGACAGGGCCCTGGCTACACCTTC. This codes for CASSFPGGQGPGYTF.

This clone showed up just a few times. The chain has TRBV6-6 and TRBJ1-5; TRBD1 matches at 8 bases. Germline values: CDR1 MNHNY, CDR2 SVGAGI (reference sequence). The CDR3 extends over 13 amino acids. The trim removed 5 bases at V and 7 bases at J, leaving 4 bases unmatched. DNA for the CDR3: TGTGCCAGCAGTGGACAGGGCGGGCAGCCCCAGCATTTT. The encoded protein is CASSGQGGQPQHF.

The V call is TRBV10-3, the J call TRBJ2-7; a weak D match, TRBD2 (6 bases). The CDR3 length is 14 residues. The ends were cut back, 5 bases at V and 6 bases at J, with 17 bases in the middle. Germline loops: CDR1 ENHRY, CDR2 SYGVKD. CDR3 sequence (DNA): TGTGCCATCAGTTCGGGAGACCCGGCTTCCGAGCAGTACTTC. This gives the protein CAISSGDPASEQYF.

This clone appeared a few times. The chain has TRBV5-6 and TRBJ1-1; D gene uncertain. V shed 2 bases and J shed 8 bases, with 10 bases lying between them. Germline loops: CDR1 SGHDT, CDR2 YYEEEE. This CDR3 has 12 residues. The CDR3 sequence: CASSLTGREAFF. CDR3 nucleotide sequence: TGTGCCAGCAGCTTAACCGGGAGAGAAGCTTTCTTT.

CDR3: CASSLERTGGGYSYEQYF. The DNA of the CDR3 is TGTGCCAGCAGCTTAGAACGGACAGGGGGAGGTTACTCCTACGAGCAGTACTTC. This chain connects TRBV11-2 to TRBJ2-7; 10 nucleotides align to TRBD1. CDR1 and CDR2 (germline): SGHAT, FQNNGV. The J segment lost 0 bases and the V segment lost 0 bases, leaving 8 bases of the junction unmatched. The CDR3 totals 18 residues.

The chain uses TRBV5-1 and TRBJ2-7; TRBD1 or TRBD2 may be the D gene (5 bases each). V lost 4 bases to trimming and J lost 0 bases, with 11 bases between them. Germline CDR1 is SGHRS and CDR2 is YFSETQ. The CDR3 loop spans 14 amino acids. CDR3 sequence: CASSTGPRSYEQYF. CDR3 bases: TGCGCCAGCAGCACGGGGCCACGCTCCTACGAGCAGTACTTC.

This chain joins TRBV6-1 and TRBJ1-1, with D possibly matching TRBD1 (5 bases). V was pared by 4 bases and J by 3 bases, with 15 bases between. This CDR3 comprises 15 residues. Germline CDR1 is MNHNS and CDR2 is SASEGT. The CDR3 reads CASSGALLGDTEAFF. Written as DNA, the CDR3 is TGTGCCAGCAGTGGGGCGCTGTTGGGGGACACTGAAGCTTTCTTT.

This clone was detected a few times. The rearrangement links TRBV23-1 to TRBJ1-1; D uncertain. TRBV23-1 is given ORF status, its function remaining uncertain. This CDR3 region has 11 residues. With 9 bases removed from V and 0 bases from J, the gap between germline ends came to 5 bases. The CDR3 bases are TGCGCCAGTCGTCTGAACACTGAAGCTTTCTTT. Protein: CASRLNTEAFF.

The chain couples TRBV5-1 to TRBJ2-7, with 11 nucleotides matching TRBD2. The CDR3 is made up of 17 amino acids. J was trimmed by 5 bases and V by 0 bases; bases with no gene match: 10. CDR1 is SGHRS and CDR2 is YFSETQ in the germline V gene. CDR3: CASSLGGLAGGPDEQYF. DNA of the CDR3: TGCGCCAGCAGCTTGGGTGGGTTAGCGGGAGGGCCCGACGAGCAGTACTTC. Full variable domain (missing parts from reference TRBV5-1 and TRBJ2-7): KAGVTQTPRYLIKTRGQQVTLSCSPISGHRSVSWYQQTPGQGLQFLFEYFSETQRNKGNFPGRFSGRQFSNSRSEMNVSTLELGDSALYLCASSLGGLAGGPDEQYFGPGTRLTVT.

The chain recombines TRBV6-5 with TRBJ2-7, with D perhaps matching TRBD1 (5 bases). Looked up from germline, CDR1 is MNHEY and CDR2 is SVGAGI. The CDR3 is 13 residues long. Trimming left V 6 bases short and J 2 bases short, with 11 bases between. Written as DNA, the CDR3 is TGTGCCAGCAGACCAGGGCGCACCTACGAGCAGTACTTC. It translates to CASRPGRTYEQYF.

V is TRBV2 and J is TRBJ1-2; D is ambiguous. The germline V gene encodes CDR1 SNHLY and CDR2 FYNNEI. Trimming removed 5 bases at V and 0 bases at J, with 10 bases between. This CDR3 region has 14 residues. The CDR3 DNA reads TGTGCCAGCAGTTCACTTACAGCTAACTATGGCTACACCTTC. This translates into CASSSLTANYGYTF.

This clone was seen once. This chain joins TRBV28 and TRBJ2-7, with TRBD2 matching 9 bases. This CDR3 has 14 residues. CDR1 and CDR2 (germline): MDHEN, SYDVKM. V was clipped by 8 bases and J by 1 base; unmatched bases: 6. Here the CDR3 reads CASGSLAGSYEQYF. For the CDR3, the DNA is TGTGCCAGCGGTAGTCTAGCGGGGTCCTACGAGCAGTACTTC.

A remark on this clone: This same CDR3 is encoded by further DNA sequences in the sample. CDR3 amino acids: CSVARDRGYEQYF. CDR3 sequence (DNA): TGCAGCGTTGCCCGGGACAGGGGTTACGAGCAGTACTTC. V is TRBV29-1 and J is TRBJ2-7, with 10 bases matching TRBD1. The CDR3 runs to 13 residues. Germline CDR1 SQVTM, CDR2 ANQGSEA. Losses at the gene ends were 4 bases for V and 4 bases for J; bases not matched to a gene: 4.

V and J are TRBV7-9 and TRBJ1-2; 9 bases map to TRBD1. With V trimmed by 3 bases and J by 6 bases, 8 bases remained unmatched. In germline, CDR1 is SEHNR, CDR2 FQNEAQ (reference sequence). CDR3 size: 15 residues. The DNA for the CDR3 is TGTGCCAGCAGCTTCGGGACAGGGCCAAGGGATGGCTACACCTTC. This sequence encodes CASSFGTGPRDGYTF.

V gene TRBV4-1 combines with J gene TRBJ2-7; tentative D call: TRBD1 (6 bases). The length of the CDR3 is 13 residues. Trimming stripped 9 bases from V and 4 bases from J, with 16 bases between. Germline V lookup: CDR1 MGHRA, CDR2 YSYEKL. The CDR3 sequence: CASSTGPPYEQYF. CDR3 nucleotide sequence: TGCGCCAGTAGCACAGGGCCCCCTTACGAGCAGTACTTC.

Of note for this clone: This CDR3 is also generated by other DNA sequences in the sample. J is TRBJ2-1 and V is TRBV5-1; tentative D call: TRBD1 (6 bases). The germline V and J ends were trimmed by 0 bases and 1 base, with 8 bases remaining between them. This CDR3 comprises 15 residues. Germline V gene sequence: CDR1 SGHRS, CDR2 YFSETQ. The CDR3 nucleotides are TGCGCCAGCAGCTTGGAGACAGGTTCCTACAATGAGCAGTTCTTC. Its protein product is CASSLETGSYNEQFF.

The chain joins TRBV27 to TRBJ2-1; the D is unclear. CDR1 and CDR2 from the germline V gene are MNHEY and SMNVEV (reference sequence). The CDR3 contains 11 residues. The V end lost 6 bases, the J end lost 10 bases, and 10 bases lay between the germline ends. The CDR3 loop reads CASSLKKEQFF. DNA of the CDR3: TGTGCCAGCAGCCTCAAGAAAGAGCAGTTCTTC.

The CDR3, as DNA: TGTGCCAGCAGCTTACAGGACATAAACACCGGGGAGCTGTTTTTT. The encoded protein is CASSLQDINTGELFF. The chain employs TRBV7-9 and TRBJ2-2; weak D call: TRBD1 (5 bases). Trimming stripped 2 bases from V and 2 bases from J, with 9 bases between. Looked up from germline, CDR1 is SEHNR and CDR2 is FQNEAQ (reference sequence). The CDR3 runs to 15 residues.